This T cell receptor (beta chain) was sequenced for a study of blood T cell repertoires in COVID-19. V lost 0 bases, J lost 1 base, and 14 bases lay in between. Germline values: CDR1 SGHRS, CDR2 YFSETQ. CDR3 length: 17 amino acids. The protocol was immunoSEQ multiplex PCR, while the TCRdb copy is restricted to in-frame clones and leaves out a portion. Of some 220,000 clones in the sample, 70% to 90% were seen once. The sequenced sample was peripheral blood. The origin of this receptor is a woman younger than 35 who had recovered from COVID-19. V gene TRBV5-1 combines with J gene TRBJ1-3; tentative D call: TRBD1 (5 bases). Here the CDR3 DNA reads TGCGCCAGCAGCTTGGCTGACAGATTTGATTCTGGAAACACCATATATTTT. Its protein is CASSLADRFDSGNTIYF.